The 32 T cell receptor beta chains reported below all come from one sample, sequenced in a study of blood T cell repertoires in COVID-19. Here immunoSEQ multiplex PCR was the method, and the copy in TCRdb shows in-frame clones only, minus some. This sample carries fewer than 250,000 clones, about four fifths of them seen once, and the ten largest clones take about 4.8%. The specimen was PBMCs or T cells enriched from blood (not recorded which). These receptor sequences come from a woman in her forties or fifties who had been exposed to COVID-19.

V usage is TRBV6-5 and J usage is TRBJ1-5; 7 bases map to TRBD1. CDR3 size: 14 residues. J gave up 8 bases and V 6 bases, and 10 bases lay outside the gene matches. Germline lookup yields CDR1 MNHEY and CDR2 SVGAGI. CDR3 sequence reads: CASRGQADWEPQHF. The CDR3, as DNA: TGTGCCAGCAGAGGACAGGCTGATTGGGAGCCCCAGCATTTT.

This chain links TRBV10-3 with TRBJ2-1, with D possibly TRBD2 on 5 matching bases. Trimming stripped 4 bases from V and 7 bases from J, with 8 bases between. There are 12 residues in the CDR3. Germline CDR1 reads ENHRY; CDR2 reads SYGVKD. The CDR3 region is CAISGTRNEQFF. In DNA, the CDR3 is TGTGCCATCAGTGGTACTAGGAATGAGCAGTTCTTC.

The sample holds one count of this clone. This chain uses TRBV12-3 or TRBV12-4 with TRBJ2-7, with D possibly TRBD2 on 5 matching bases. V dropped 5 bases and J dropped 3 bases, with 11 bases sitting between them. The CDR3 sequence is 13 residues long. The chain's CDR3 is CASSLRRDYEQYF. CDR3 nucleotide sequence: TGTGCCAGCAGTCTTCGACGGGACTACGAGCAGTACTTC.

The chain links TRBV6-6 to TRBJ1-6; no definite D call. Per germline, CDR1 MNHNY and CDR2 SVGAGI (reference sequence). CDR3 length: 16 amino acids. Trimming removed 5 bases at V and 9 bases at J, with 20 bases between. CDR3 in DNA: TGTGCCAGCAGTCGAATAATCGGGTTAGGATCTTCACCCCTCCACTTT. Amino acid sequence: CASSRIIGLGSSPLHF.

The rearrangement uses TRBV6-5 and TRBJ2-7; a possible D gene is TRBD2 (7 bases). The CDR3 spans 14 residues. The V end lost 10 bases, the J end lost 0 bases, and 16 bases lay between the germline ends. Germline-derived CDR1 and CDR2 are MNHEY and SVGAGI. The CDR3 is CATGRGTSSYEQYF. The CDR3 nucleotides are TGTGCCACTGGGAGGGGGACGAGCTCCTACGAGCAGTACTTC.

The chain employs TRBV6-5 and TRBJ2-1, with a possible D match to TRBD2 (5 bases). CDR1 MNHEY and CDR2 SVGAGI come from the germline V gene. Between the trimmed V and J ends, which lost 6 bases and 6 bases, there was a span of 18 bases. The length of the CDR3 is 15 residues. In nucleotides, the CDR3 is TGTGCCAGCAGCGGGTCCGGGGATTGGTTCAATGAGCAGTTCTTC. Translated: CASSGSGDWFNEQFF.

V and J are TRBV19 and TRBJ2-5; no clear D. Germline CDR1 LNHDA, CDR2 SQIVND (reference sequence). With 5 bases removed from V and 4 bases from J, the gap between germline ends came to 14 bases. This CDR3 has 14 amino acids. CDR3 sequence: CASSAVGWAETQYF. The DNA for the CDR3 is TGTGCCAGTAGTGCTGTAGGTTGGGCAGAGACCCAGTACTTC.

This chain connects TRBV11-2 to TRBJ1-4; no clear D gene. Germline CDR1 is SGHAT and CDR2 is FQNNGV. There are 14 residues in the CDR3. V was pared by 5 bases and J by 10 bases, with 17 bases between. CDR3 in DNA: TGTGCCAGCAGCCCTCAAATCATAGGAGGAAAACTGTTTTTT. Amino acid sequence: CASSPQIIGGKLFF.

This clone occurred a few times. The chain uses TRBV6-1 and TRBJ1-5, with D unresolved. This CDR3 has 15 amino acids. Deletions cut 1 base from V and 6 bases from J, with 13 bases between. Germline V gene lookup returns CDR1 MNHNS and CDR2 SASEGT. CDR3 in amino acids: CASSEVGPLGQPQHF. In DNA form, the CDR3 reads TGTGCCAGCAGTGAAGTGGGCCCCTTGGGTCAGCCCCAGCATTTT.

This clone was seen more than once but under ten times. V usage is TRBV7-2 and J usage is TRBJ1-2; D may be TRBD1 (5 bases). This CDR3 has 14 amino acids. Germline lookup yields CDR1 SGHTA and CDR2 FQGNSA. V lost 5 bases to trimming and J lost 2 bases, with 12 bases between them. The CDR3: CASSPGWGNYGYTF. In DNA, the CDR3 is TGTGCCAGCAGCCCCGGGTGGGGCAACTATGGCTACACCTTC. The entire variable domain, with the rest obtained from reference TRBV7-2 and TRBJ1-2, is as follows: GAGVSQSPSNKVTEKGKDVELRCDPISGHTALYWYRQSLGQGLEFLIYFQGNSAPDKSGLPSDRFSAERTGGSVSTLTIQRTQQEDSAVYLCASSPGWGNYGYTFGSGTRLTVV.

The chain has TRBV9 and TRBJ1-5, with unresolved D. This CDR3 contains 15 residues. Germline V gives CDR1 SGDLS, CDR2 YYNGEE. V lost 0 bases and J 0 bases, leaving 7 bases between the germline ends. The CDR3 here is CASSVGVSSNQPQHF. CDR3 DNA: TGTGCCAGCAGCGTAGGAGTATCTAGCAATCAGCCCCAGCATTTT.

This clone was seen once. CDR3 DNA: TGTGCCTGGAGTGTCATGAAGGGGGGGATGGATGGCTACACCTTC. Translated: CAWSVMKGGMDGYTF. The V gene is TRBV30, the J gene TRBJ1-2; tentatively, D is TRBD1 (6 bases). Germline assignment: CDR1 GTSNPN and CDR2 SVGIG (reference sequence). The V and J ends lost 0 bases and 6 bases respectively, with 17 bases between them. The length of the CDR3 is 15 residues.

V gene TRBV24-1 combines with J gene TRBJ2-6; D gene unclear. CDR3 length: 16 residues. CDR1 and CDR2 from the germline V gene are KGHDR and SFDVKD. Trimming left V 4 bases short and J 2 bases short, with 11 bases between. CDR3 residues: CATSESAATGANVLTF. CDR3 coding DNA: TGTGCCACCAGTGAGTCCGCGGCGACTGGGGCCAACGTCCTGACTTTC.

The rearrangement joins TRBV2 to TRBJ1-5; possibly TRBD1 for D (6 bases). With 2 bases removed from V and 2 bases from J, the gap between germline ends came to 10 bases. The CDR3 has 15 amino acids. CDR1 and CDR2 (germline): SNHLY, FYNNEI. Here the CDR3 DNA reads TGTGCCAGCAGTGAACAGGGGCTAGGCAATCAGCCCCAGCATTTT. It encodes CASSEQGLGNQPQHF. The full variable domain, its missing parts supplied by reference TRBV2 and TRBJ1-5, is EPEVTQTPSHQVTQMGQEVILRCVPISNHLYFYWYRQILGQKVEFLVSFYNNEISEKSEIFDDQFSVERPDGSNFTLKIRSTKLEDSAMYFCASSEQGLGNQPQHFGDGTRLSIL.

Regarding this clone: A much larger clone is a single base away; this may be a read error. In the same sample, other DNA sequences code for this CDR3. The CDR3 DNA reads as TGTGCCAGCAGCTTAATAGGGGGCGGGACCGGGGAGCTGTTTTTT. It specifies CASSLIGGGTGELFF. The rearrangement joins TRBV7-3 to TRBJ2-2, with TRBD1 matching 7 bases. Germline V lookup: CDR1 SGHTA, CDR2 FQGTGA. Germline trimming cut 1 base from V and 5 bases from J; bases unmatched to any gene: 4. The CDR3 covers 15 residues. Full variable domain (remainder filled in from reference TRBV7-3 and TRBJ2-2): GAGVSQTPSNKVTEKGKYVELRCDPISGHTALYWYRQSLGQGPEFLIYFQGTGAADDSGLPNDRFFAVRPEGSVSTLKIQRTERGDSAVYLCASSLIGGGTGELFFGEGSRLTVL.

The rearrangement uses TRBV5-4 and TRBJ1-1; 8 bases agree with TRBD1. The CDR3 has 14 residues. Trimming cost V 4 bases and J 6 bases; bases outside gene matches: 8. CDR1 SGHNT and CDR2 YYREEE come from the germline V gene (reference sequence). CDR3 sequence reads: CASSPLGQEAEAFF. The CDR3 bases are TGTGCCAGCAGCCCCCTGGGACAGGAGGCTGAAGCTTTCTTT.

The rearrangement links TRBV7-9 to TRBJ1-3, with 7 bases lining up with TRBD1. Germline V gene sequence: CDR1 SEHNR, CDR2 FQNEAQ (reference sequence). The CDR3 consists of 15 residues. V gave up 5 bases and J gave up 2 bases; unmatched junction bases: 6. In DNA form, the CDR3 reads TGTGCCAGCAGCCCCACAGGGGTGGCTGGAAACACCATATATTTT. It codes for CASSPTGVAGNTIYF.

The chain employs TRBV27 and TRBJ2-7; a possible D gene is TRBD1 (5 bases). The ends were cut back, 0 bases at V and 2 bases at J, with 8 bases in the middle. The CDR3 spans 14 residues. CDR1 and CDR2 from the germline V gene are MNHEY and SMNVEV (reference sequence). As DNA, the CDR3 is TGTGCCAGCAGTTTATCAGGGGCCGCCTACGAGCAGTACTTC. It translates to CASSLSGAAYEQYF.

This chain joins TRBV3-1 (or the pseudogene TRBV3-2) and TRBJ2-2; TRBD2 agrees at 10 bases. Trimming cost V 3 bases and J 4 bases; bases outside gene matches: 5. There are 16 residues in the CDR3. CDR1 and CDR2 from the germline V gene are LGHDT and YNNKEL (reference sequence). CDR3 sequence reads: CASSHRIAGGTGELFF. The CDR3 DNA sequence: TGTGCCAGCAGCCACCGCATAGCGGGGGGCACCGGGGAGCTGTTTTTT.

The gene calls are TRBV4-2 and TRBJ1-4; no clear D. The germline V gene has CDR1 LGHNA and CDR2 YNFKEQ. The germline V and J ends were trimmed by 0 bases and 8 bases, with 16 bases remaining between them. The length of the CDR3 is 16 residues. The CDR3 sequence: CASSQDQDLVGEKLFF. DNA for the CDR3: TGTGCCAGCAGCCAAGATCAAGACTTGGTAGGCGAAAAACTGTTTTTT.

The CDR3 DNA sequence: TGTGCCAGCAGCCCACCGGGACAGGGGGAGGAAAAACTGTTTTTT. This codes for CASSPPGQGEEKLFF. The V and J genes are TRBV7-9 and TRBJ1-4; 11 nucleotides align to TRBD1. CDR1 is SEHNR and CDR2 is FQNEAQ in the germline V gene (reference sequence). CDR3 length equals 15 residues. V was pared by 5 bases and J by 8 bases, with 7 bases of the junction left unmatched.

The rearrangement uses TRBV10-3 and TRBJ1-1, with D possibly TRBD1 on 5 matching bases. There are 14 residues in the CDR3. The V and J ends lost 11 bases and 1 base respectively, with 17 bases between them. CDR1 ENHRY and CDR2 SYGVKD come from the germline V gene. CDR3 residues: CASAGREKNTEAFF. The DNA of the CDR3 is TGTGCCTCCGCAGGGCGGGAGAAGAACACTGAAGCTTTCTTT.

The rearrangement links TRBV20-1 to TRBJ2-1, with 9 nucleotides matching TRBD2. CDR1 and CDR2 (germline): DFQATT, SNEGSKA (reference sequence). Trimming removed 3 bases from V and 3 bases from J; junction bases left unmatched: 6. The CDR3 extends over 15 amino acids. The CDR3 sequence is CSASKWRGGYNEQFF. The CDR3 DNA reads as TGCAGTGCTAGTAAATGGCGGGGGGGCTACAATGAGCAGTTCTTC.

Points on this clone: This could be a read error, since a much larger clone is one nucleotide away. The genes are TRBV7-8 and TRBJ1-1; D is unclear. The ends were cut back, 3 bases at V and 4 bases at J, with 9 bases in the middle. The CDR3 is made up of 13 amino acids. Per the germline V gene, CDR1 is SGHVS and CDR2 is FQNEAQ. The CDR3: CASSLGRATEAFF. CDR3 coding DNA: TGTGCCAGCAGCTTGGGGAGGGCCACTGAAGCTTTCTTT.

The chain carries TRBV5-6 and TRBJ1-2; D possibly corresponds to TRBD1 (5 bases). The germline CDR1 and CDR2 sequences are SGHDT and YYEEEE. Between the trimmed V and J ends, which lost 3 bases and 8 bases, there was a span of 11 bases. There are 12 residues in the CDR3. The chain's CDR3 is CASSYSSGGYTF. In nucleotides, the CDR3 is TGTGCCAGCAGCTATTCGTCAGGGGGCTACACCTTC.

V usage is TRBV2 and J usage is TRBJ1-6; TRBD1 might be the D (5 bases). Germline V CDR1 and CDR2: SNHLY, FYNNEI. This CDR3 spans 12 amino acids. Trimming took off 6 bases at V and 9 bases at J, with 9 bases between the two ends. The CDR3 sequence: CASRLRGSPLHF. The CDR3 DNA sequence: TGTGCCAGCAGACTAAGGGGTTCACCCCTCCACTTT.

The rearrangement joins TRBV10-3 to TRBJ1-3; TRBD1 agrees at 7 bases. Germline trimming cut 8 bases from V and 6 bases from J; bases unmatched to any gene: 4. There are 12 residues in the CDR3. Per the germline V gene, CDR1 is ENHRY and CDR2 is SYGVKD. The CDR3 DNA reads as TGTGCCATCGGGGGACAGTCAAACACCATATATTTT. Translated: CAIGGQSNTIYF.

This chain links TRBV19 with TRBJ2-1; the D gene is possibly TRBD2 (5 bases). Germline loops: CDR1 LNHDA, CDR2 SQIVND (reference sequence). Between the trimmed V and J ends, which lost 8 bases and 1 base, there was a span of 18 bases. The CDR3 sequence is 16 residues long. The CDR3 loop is CASSIGSVPSYNEQFF. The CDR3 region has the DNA TGTGCCAGTTCCATTGGTAGCGTTCCATCCTACAATGAGCAGTTCTTC.

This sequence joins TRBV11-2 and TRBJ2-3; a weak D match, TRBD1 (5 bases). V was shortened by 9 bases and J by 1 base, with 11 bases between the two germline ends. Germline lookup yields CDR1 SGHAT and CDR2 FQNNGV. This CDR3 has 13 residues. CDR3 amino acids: CASARRGTDTQYF. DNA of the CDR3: TGTGCCAGTGCTCGCAGGGGCACAGATACGCAGTATTTT.

The CDR3 region has the DNA TGTGCCAGCAGCCTAACCCGGGGAGGCTACACCTTC. Translation gives CASSLTRGGYTF. The J gene is TRBJ1-2, the V gene TRBV9; D is unresolved. CDR3 length equals 12 residues. Germline V gene lookup returns CDR1 SGDLS and CDR2 YYNGEE. The V gene lost 4 bases and the J gene lost 8 bases, with 12 bases spanning the gap. The whole variable domain, remainder taken from reference TRBV9 and TRBJ1-2, is DSGVTQTPKHLITATGQRVTLRCSPRSGDLSVYWYQQSLDQGLQFLIQYYNGEERAKGNILERFSAQQFPDLHSELNLSSLELGDSALYFCASSLTRGGYTFGSGTRLTVV.

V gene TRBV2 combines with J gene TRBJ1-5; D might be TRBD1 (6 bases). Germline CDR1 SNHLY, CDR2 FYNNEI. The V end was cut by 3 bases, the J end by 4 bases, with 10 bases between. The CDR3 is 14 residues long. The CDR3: CASSEGRGNQPQHF. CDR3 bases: TGTGCCAGCAGTGAGGGCAGGGGTAATCAGCCCCAGCATTTT.

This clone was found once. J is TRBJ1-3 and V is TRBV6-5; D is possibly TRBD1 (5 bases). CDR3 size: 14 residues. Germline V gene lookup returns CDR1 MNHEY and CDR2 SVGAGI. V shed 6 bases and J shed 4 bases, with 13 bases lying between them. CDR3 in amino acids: CASSPTGLGNTIYF. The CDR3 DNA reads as TGTGCCAGCAGCCCAACAGGTTTAGGAAACACCATATATTTT.